Listed below are T cell receptor beta chains from one sample, sequenced in a study of early T cells in non-severe SARS-CoV-2 infection. Each CDR3 protein is one row after TCRdb ran MiXCR on the 5' RACE reads. The sample lists tens of thousands of distinct CDR3 sequences, 11% occurring once. The sequenced sample consisted of whole blood. The source of these receptors is an adult who was a healthcare worker with PCR-confirmed SARS-CoV-2 infection or an uninfected control (not recorded which). CDR3s include the opening cysteine and the closing phenylalanine or tryptophan. D genes are given only for firm matches. Rows give clone size only sometimes, using once, few, many, or a class for an expanded clone.

v_gene	abundance	j_gene	d_gene	CDR3aa	CDR3nt
TRBV11-2	.	TRBJ2-7	.	CASRPIQGRGEQYF	TGTGCCAGCAGGCCTATCCAGGGGCGCGGCGAGCAGTACTTC
TRBV2	medium-sized	TRBJ2-5	.	CASGGGGVHF	TGTGCCAGCGGAGGAGGTGGAGTACACTTC
TRBV28	many	TRBJ1-3	.	CASSLPASGNTIYF	TGTGCCAGCAGTTTACCAGCCTCTGGAAACACCATATATTTT
TRBV6-5	.	TRBJ2-3	TRBD2	CASSPTPSGGVDTQYF	TGTGCCAGCAGTCCAACTCCTAGCGGGGGGGTGGATACGCAGTATTTT
TRBV29-1	once	TRBJ1-2	.	CTHSRGVDGYTF	TGCACCCATAGTCGGGGGGTCGATGGCTACACCTTC